This TCR beta chain was identified during a study of cytomegalovirus exposure and HLA in healthy donors. Study conclusions and caveats: Earlier analysis yielded a pattern in which most TCR beta V segments were productive about 90% or about 30% of the time. Highest at DRB1 and lowest at HLA-C, TCR association rates differed among HLA loci in a later analysis. Likely technical artifact: a cluster of highly shared sequence variants. It emerged from a later analysis that several of the most significant clusters appeared to be linked to common viral pathogens.

Comment on this clone: Its target is unknown.

Primers for the PCR totalled 60 Vbeta and 13 Jbeta. The protocol was immunoSEQ multiplex PCR, while the TCRdb copy is restricted to in-frame clones and leaves out a portion. Of around 80,000 clones listed, approximately 65% are singletons. The CDR3 has 14 residues. Trimming removed 3 bases at V and 4 bases at J, with 15 bases between. Per the germline V gene, CDR1 is SQVTM and CDR2 is ANQGSEA. The chain carries TRBV29-1 and TRBJ1-2, with no clear D. The sample was PBMCs. The sequence derives from a male donor in good health and CMV-seropositive. The CDR3 loop is CSVEWPRVPYGYTF. CDR3 nucleotide sequence: TGCAGCGTTGAGTGGCCCCGGGTTCCCTATGGCTACACCTTC.